One sample yielded the 19 T cell receptor beta chains listed below, sequenced in a study of cytomegalovirus exposure and HLA in healthy donors. The assay was immunoSEQ multiplex PCR, and TCRdb's table has in-frame clones only and misses some. The sample holds some 130,000 clones, around nine tenths seen once. Specimen: PBMCs. The receptors shown here come from a young man in good health and CMV-seronegative.

The chain recombines TRBV7-2 with TRBJ2-4; D ambiguous. The germline V gene has CDR1 SGHTA and CDR2 FQGNSA. The CDR3 extends over 12 amino acids. Trimming pared 1 base from V and 7 bases from J, leaving 5 bases between. The CDR3 spells CASSLGSNIQYF. The CDR3 coding sequence is TGTGCCAGCAGCTTAGGCAGTAACATTCAGTACTTC.

This chain joins TRBV6-5 and TRBJ1-2, with D possibly being TRBD1 (6 bases). The CDR3 is 12 amino acids. Trimming removed 6 bases from V and 6 bases from J, with 11 bases in between. Germline CDR1 is MNHEY and CDR2 is SVGAGI. The CDR3, as DNA: TGTGCCAGCAGCTCTGAGGGGGATGGCTACACCTTC. Translation gives CASSSEGDGYTF.

The chain is built from TRBV30 and TRBJ1-1; the D is unclear. The V end was cut by 4 bases, the J end by 4 bases, with 7 bases between. CDR3 size: 11 residues. CDR1 is GTSNPN, CDR2 SVGIG, per germline (reference sequence). The CDR3 region has the DNA TGTGCCTGGATAATGGCCACTGAAGCTTTCTTT. It encodes CAWIMATEAFF.

The rearrangement links TRBV7-8 to TRBJ2-1; 7 positions match TRBD2. CDR3 length: 17 amino acids. CDR1 is SGHVS, CDR2 FQNEAQ, per germline. V lost 0 bases to trimming and J lost 7 bases; unmatched junction nucleotides: 12. The CDR3 DNA reads as TGTGCCAGCAGCTTAGCGCGGGTAGCGGGCTATAGAAATGAGCAGTTCTTC. Translated, it gives CASSLARVAGYRNEQFF.

This clone showed up just once. The chain combines TRBV5-4 with TRBJ2-7; no firm D call. V was trimmed by 1 base and J by 6 bases, leaving 14 bases between them. The CDR3 loop spans 14 amino acids. In germline, CDR1 is SGHNT, CDR2 YYREEE (reference sequence). The CDR3 sequence: CASSLYYRGIEQYF. The CDR3 bases are TGTGCCAGCAGCTTGTATTATCGTGGCATCGAGCAGTACTTC.

This chain connects TRBV30 to TRBJ1-3; TRBD1 matches at 7 bases. Germline V CDR1 and CDR2: GTSNPN, SVGIG (reference sequence). The CDR3 consists of 15 residues. The V and J ends lost 4 bases and 0 bases, in that order; junction bases with no gene match: 6. CDR3 in amino acids: CAWNEDRASGNTIYF. The CDR3 DNA reads as TGTGCCTGGAATGAAGACAGGGCCTCTGGAAACACCATATATTTT.

Worth noting for this clone: Because the CDR3's place on the DNA is in doubt, the DNA is left out and the CDR3 is given as listed by TCRdb. The chain combines TRBV7-2 with TRBJ2-1; the table's D gene call, TRBD2, was not cross checked with the DNA. The CDR3 has 13 residues if both end residues are counted. CDR1 SGHTA and CDR2 FQGNSA come from the germline V gene. The CDR3 region is CASSFGSGNRPFF.

This clone was counted a single time. Written as DNA, the CDR3 is TGTGCCAGCAGCGCTACGCTCAAAACTGGCTACACCTTC. This encodes CASSATLKTGYTF. This chain uses TRBV9 with TRBJ1-2; D call uncertain. Trimming shortened V by 3 bases and J by 7 bases, and 13 bases separated the two germline ends. Germline V gene lookup returns CDR1 SGDLS and CDR2 YYNGEE. This CDR3 region has 13 residues.

This sequence joins TRBV29-1 and TRBJ1-1; 7 nucleotides agree with TRBD1. Germline V gene lookup returns CDR1 SQVTM and CDR2 ANQGSEA. With 7 bases clipped from V and 5 bases from J, the junction kept 7 bases outside the gene matches. This CDR3 has 12 amino acids. The CDR3 DNA follows: TGCAGCGGAAGGGGGCCGGGGACTGAAGCTTTCTTT. Translating gives CSGRGPGTEAFF.

The chain is built from TRBV2 and TRBJ2-5; 9 nucleotides match TRBD1. Looked up from germline, CDR1 is SNHLY and CDR2 is FYNNEI. Germline trimming cut 8 bases from V and 0 bases from J; bases unmatched to any gene: 10. The CDR3 runs 16 residues. Here the CDR3 reads CASRGVQGANQETQYF. The CDR3 DNA sequence: TGTGCCAGCCGAGGTGTACAGGGGGCCAACCAAGAGACCCAGTACTTC. Full variable domain (outside the CDR3, taken from reference TRBV2 and TRBJ2-5): EPEVTQTPSHQVTQMGQEVILRCVPISNHLYFYWYRQILGQKVEFLVSFYNNEISEKSEIFDDQFSVERPDGSNFTLKIRSTKLEDSAMYFCASRGVQGANQETQYFGPGTRLLVL.

This sequence joins TRBV5-1 and TRBJ2-3; TRBD1 matches at 10 bases. The CDR3 is made up of 15 amino acids. From germline, CDR1 is SGHRS and CDR2 YFSETQ. J gave up 4 bases and V 4 bases, and 6 bases lay outside the gene matches. CDR3 sequence: CASSLTGGEADTQYF. In DNA, the CDR3 is TGCGCCAGCAGCCTGACAGGGGGCGAGGCAGATACGCAGTATTTT.

This clone was counted between two and nine times. The V call is TRBV5-1, the J call TRBJ2-7, with a weak D call TRBD2 (5 bases). The CDR3 extends over 14 amino acids. The germline V and J ends were trimmed by 4 bases and 0 bases, with 11 bases remaining between them. CDR1 is SGHRS and CDR2 is YFSETQ in the germline V gene. Written as DNA, the CDR3 is TGCGCCAGCAGCGGAGGTGGCTCCTCCTACGAGCAGTACTTC. Translating gives CASSGGGSSYEQYF.

The rearrangement joins TRBV19 to TRBJ1-1; 8 nucleotides line up with TRBD1. CDR3 length: 17 residues. The V gene end was trimmed by 6 bases and the J gene end by 2 bases; junction bases not matched to a gene: 14. Germline CDR1 LNHDA, CDR2 SQIVND (reference sequence). The CDR3 protein is CASRMTGVGLGNTEAFF. In DNA form, the CDR3 reads TGTGCCAGTAGGATGACAGGGGTTGGCTTGGGTAACACTGAAGCTTTCTTT.

The J gene is TRBJ2-7, the V gene TRBV25-1; the match to TRBD2 covers 7 bases. This CDR3 comprises 17 residues. In germline, CDR1 is MGHDK, CDR2 SYGVNS. Unmatched junction bases numbered 10, after V lost 0 bases and J lost 2 bases. The chain's CDR3 is CASSEYTGVAGAYEQYF. CDR3 DNA sequence: TGTGCCAGCAGTGAATATACGGGGGTTGCGGGAGCCTACGAGCAGTACTTC.

The CDR3 protein is CSVSQGNQPQHF. The CDR3 nucleotides read TGCAGCGTCTCACAGGGGAATCAGCCCCAGCATTTT. This rearrangement joins TRBV29-1 to TRBJ1-5, with TRBD1 matching 7 bases. V shed 6 bases and J 4 bases; nucleotides not matched to a gene: 3. This CDR3 has 12 amino acids. CDR1 and CDR2 from the germline V gene are SQVTM and ANQGSEA.

This clone has more than one count but fewer than ten. The chain has TRBV6-1 and TRBJ2-2; 12 positions match TRBD2. CDR3 length equals 15 residues. Germline V gives CDR1 MNHNS, CDR2 SASEGT. The V and J ends lost 2 bases and 6 bases, in that order; junction bases with no gene match: 1. The CDR3, as DNA: TGTGCCAGCAGTGAACTAGCGGGAGGGCCCGGGGAGCTGTTTTTT. As protein: CASSELAGGPGELFF.

This chain joins TRBV30 and TRBJ1-3; no clear D. Trimming cost V 2 bases and J 0 bases, with 8 bases left between them. Germline V CDR1 and CDR2: GTSNPN, SVGIG (reference sequence). This CDR3 region has 14 residues. The CDR3 nucleotides read TGTGCCTGGAGTTCTGGCAGCTCTGGAAACACCATATATTTT. Translating gives CAWSSGSSGNTIYF.

The chain carries TRBV6-5 and TRBJ1-4; D unclear. This CDR3 spans 14 amino acids. The V end lost 6 bases, the J end lost 5 bases, and 13 bases lay between the germline ends. The germline V gene encodes CDR1 MNHEY and CDR2 SVGAGI. CDR3 sequence reads: CASSTPGLNEKLFF. In DNA form, the CDR3 reads TGTGCCAGCAGCACTCCGGGGTTAAATGAAAAACTGTTTTTT.

The V gene is TRBV9, the J gene TRBJ1-2; D is possibly TRBD1 (5 bases). Trimming pared 7 bases from V and 4 bases from J, leaving 20 bases between. Germline assignment: CDR1 SGDLS and CDR2 YYNGEE. CDR3 size: 15 residues. The CDR3 coding sequence is TGTGCCAGCGCCCCGGGGGGAAAATTAAGCTATGGCTACACCTTC. Amino acid sequence: CASAPGGKLSYGYTF.